The next 6 T cell receptor beta chains were all read from a single sample in a study of identical twins. In TCRdb, the 5' RACE reads were re-called with MiXCR into one record per CDR3 protein. Seen here are about 730,000 distinct CDR3 sequences, approximately 21% observed once, and the top ten hold roughly 4%. The sample was also reused in another study, on T cells expressing NK-cell markers.

The sample taken for sequencing was PBMCs. These TCRs come from a woman under 30 in good health.

The chain couples TRBV7-2 to TRBJ2-7; 7 bases line up with TRBD2. Germline V gene sequence: CDR1 SGHTA, CDR2 FQGNSA. V dropped 1 base and J dropped 0; count of bases not matched to a gene: 6. This CDR3 contains 16 residues. CDR3 in DNA: TGTGCCAGCAGCTTAGTCGTAGGCGGGAGCTCCTACGAGCAGTACTTC. As protein: CASSLVVGGSSYEQYF.

The chain links TRBV5-1 to TRBJ1-1; tentative D call: TRBD1 (6 bases). Trimming pared 3 bases from V and 5 bases from J, leaving 20 bases between. CDR1 SGHRS and CDR2 YFSETQ come from the germline V gene. The CDR3 consists of 16 residues. Written as DNA, the CDR3 is TGCGCCAGCAGCTCTGGGGGGGCAGGCGGGGGAACTGAAGCTTTCTTT. Its protein product is CASSSGGAGGGTEAFF.

The table lists this clonotype with many counts. V gene TRBV20-1 combines with J gene TRBJ2-3, with 13 bases lining up with TRBD2. The J segment lost 4 bases and the V segment lost 5 bases, leaving 6 bases of the junction unmatched. The CDR3 is 15 residues long. Germline V lookup: CDR1 DFQATT, CDR2 SNEGSKA (reference sequence). The CDR3 DNA reads TGCAGTGCTGTTGGACTAGCGGGAGTTCCAGATACGCAGTATTTT. Its translation is CSAVGLAGVPDTQYF.

This rearrangement joins TRBV6-5 to TRBJ2-1; TRBD1 aligns across 9 bases. V trimming: 3 bases; J trimming: 8 bases; junction bases outside the gene matches: 8. The CDR3 consists of 15 residues. Germline V gene data show CDR1 as MNHEY and CDR2 as SVGAGI. The CDR3: CASSYPGQGSDEQFF. CDR3 coding DNA: TGTGCCAGCAGTTATCCGGGACAGGGATCGGATGAGCAGTTCTTC.

The rearrangement uses TRBV29-1 and TRBJ2-1; TRBD1 or TRBD2 may be the D gene (5 bases each). There are 11 residues in the CDR3. The V end was cut by 7 bases, the J end by 9 bases, with 13 bases between. The germline gives CDR1 SQVTM, CDR2 ANQGSEA. The CDR3 reads CSALLGTEQFF. CDR3 DNA sequence: TGCAGCGCCCTACTAGGGACTGAGCAGTTCTTC.

Many counts were recorded for this clonotype. The chain couples TRBV7-9 to TRBJ1-4; D possibly corresponds to TRBD1 (5 bases). Germline CDR1 is SEHNR and CDR2 is FQNEAQ (reference sequence). There are 16 residues in the CDR3. V was trimmed by 3 bases and J by 5 bases, leaving 16 bases between them. Here the CDR3 reads CASSFLDDSLNEKLFF. The CDR3 region has the DNA TGTGCCAGCAGCTTCCTCGATGACAGTTTGAATGAAAAACTGTTTTTT. The variable domain in full, completed from reference TRBV7-9 and TRBJ1-4, reads DTGVSQNPRHKITKRGQNVTFRCDPISEHNRLYWYRQTLGQGPEFLTYFQNEAQLEKSRLLSDRFSAERPKGSFSTLEIQRTEQGDSAMYLCASSFLDDSLNEKLFFGSGTQLSVL.